This is a list of T cell receptor beta chains from one sample in a study of Ad26.COV2.S vaccination and SARS-CoV-2 variants. Sequencing was performed with immunoSEQ multiplex PCR; in TCRdb, only in-frame clones are kept and a portion is missing. The sample shows 380,000 or so clones, about nine tenths of them seen only once. Sample: peripheral blood, taken in a trial of Ad26.COV2.S vaccine versus placebo. The source is a person between 18 and 65 years old who received the Ad26.COV2.S COVID-19 vaccine or a placebo. Both conserved end residues are part of each CDR3. A D gene is named only where the DNA matches it firmly. The size field is filled for only some rows; it gives once, few, many or a size class.

V	size	D	J	DNA	CDR3
TRBV11-3	NA	NA	TRBJ1-2	TGTGCCAGCAGCTTAGAAGAGGCACCTCGTTGGCACTATGGCTACACCTTC	CASSLEEAPRWHYGYTF
TRBV9	NA	NA	TRBJ2-5	TGTGCCAGCAGCGTAGCCCCGGCCCCCCAAGAGACCCAGTACTTC	CASSVAPAPQETQYF
TRBV11-2	NA	TRBD1	TRBJ2-7	TGTGCCAGCAGCTCTCCGGGACAGGGGTCCTACGAGCAGTACTTC	CASSSPGQGSYEQYF
TRBV24-1	NA	TRBD2	TRBJ2-1	TGTGCCACCAGTGGTTCACTAGCGGGGATCAATGAGCAGTTCTTC	CATSGSLAGINEQFF
TRBV18	NA	NA	TRBJ2-1	TGTGCCAGCTCACCAACGGCCAGGGTGCTGACTCAGGGGCAGTTCTTC	CASSPTARVLTQGQFF
TRBV30	NA	TRBD1	TRBJ2-7	TGTGCCTGGAGTTATGCTGGGGACAGAGGACAGTACTTC	CAWSYAGDRGQYF
TRBV4-1	NA	TRBD2	TRBJ2-2	TGCGCCAGCAGCCAAGGATTTGCGGGAGCCCCGAACACCGGGGAGCTGTTTTTT	CASSQGFAGAPNTGELFF
TRBV9	NA	TRBD2	TRBJ2-7	TGTGCCAGCAGCGTAGCGGGGGGGAACTACGAGCAGTACTTC	CASSVAGGNYEQYF
TRBV7-2	NA	NA	TRBJ2-7	TGTGCCAGCAGCTCCGTAGGTTCCTACGTGCAGTACTTC	CASSSVGSYVQYF
TRBV7-8	NA	NA	TRBJ1-1	TGTGCCAGCAGCTTATGGAGCACTGAAGCTTTCTTT	CASSLWSTEAFF
TRBV27	many	TRBD1	TRBJ1-6	TGTGCCAGCCGTTACAGGGGAAATTCACCCCTCCACTTT	CASRYRGNSPLHF
TRBV7-9	NA	TRBD1	TRBJ2-5	TGTGCCAGCAGCGCGAAGGACAGGGCAAGAGGAGAGACCCAGTACTTC	CASSAKDRARGETQYF
TRBV7-3	NA	NA	TRBJ2-3	TGTGCCAGCAGCTCGACCCTACCCACAGATACGCAGTATTTT	CASSSTLPTDTQYF
TRBV18	few	NA	TRBJ1-1	TGTGCCAGCTCACCAGAGACAGTTGAAGCTTTCTTT	CASSPETVEAFF
TRBV6-2/TRBV6-3	NA	NA	TRBJ1-2	TGTGCCAGCAGTTTACGGAGGGACTATGGCTACACCTTC	CASSLRRDYGYTF
TRBV28	NA	NA	TRBJ2-1	TGTGCCAGCAGCCGGCAAGGACCCTCGTGGGGAAATGAGCAGTTCTTC	CASSRQGPSWGNEQFF
TRBV7-9	NA	NA	TRBJ2-3	TGTGCCAGCAGCGTCAGGACTCCAAGTGCCACAGATACGCAGTATTTT	CASSVRTPSATDTQYF
TRBV4-1	NA	NA	TRBJ2-2	TGCGCCAGCAGCCCAGGACGTGGCACCGGGGAGCTGTTTTTT	CASSPGRGTGELFF
TRBV28	NA	NA	TRBJ2-3	TGTGCCAGCAGGGGAGTTGACCCAGATACGCAGTATTTT	CASRGVDPDTQYF
TRBV5-1	NA	TRBD2	TRBJ2-7	TGCGCCAGCAGTCGGGAGGGTTGGAGGGAGCAGTACTTC	CASSREGWREQYF
TRBV6-6	once	NA	TRBJ1-6	TGTGCCAGCAGTTTGCCCCGGGGGCAAGTAAACTCACCCCTCCACTTT	CASSLPRGQVNSPLHF
TRBV4-2	NA	NA	TRBJ1-1	TGTGCCAGCAGCCAAGGTGGCGCGGACACTGAAGCTTTCTTT	CASSQGGADTEAFF
TRBV7-3	NA	TRBD1	TRBJ1-6	TGTGCCAGCAGGCAGACAGGGTCTAATTCACCCCTCCACTTT	CASRQTGSNSPLHF
TRBV11-2	NA	NA	TRBJ2-1	TGTGCCAGCAGCTTAGTCTCTCTGTGGGCTCGGAATGAGCAGTTCTTC	CASSLVSLWARNEQFF
TRBV28	NA	NA	TRBJ2-1	TGTGCCAGCAGTACCTTTTCCCCAAATGAGCAGTTCTTC	CASSTFSPNEQFF
TRBV30	NA	NA	TRBJ1-2	TGTGCCTGGACCGGGACACCCTATGGCTACACCTTC	CAWTGTPYGYTF
TRBV7-2	NA	TRBD1	TRBJ2-5	TGTGCCAGCAGCTTAGGAGACAGGGATTCCGCGACCCAGTACTTC	CASSLGDRDSATQYF
TRBV6-2/TRBV6-3	NA	TRBD1	TRBJ2-1	TGTGCCAGCAGTTGGACAGGGGGTACTGGGAATGAGCAGTTCTTC	CASSWTGGTGNEQFF
TRBV7-9	NA	TRBD2	TRBJ2-5	TGTGCCAGCAGCTTTTTAGCGGGGGCTTCACAAGAGACCCAGTACTTC	CASSFLAGASQETQYF
TRBV6-4	NA	NA	TRBJ1-2	TGTGCCAGCAGTGGTTACAGGGTCATAAGGTATGGCTACACCTTC	CASSGYRVIRYGYTF
TRBV5-1	NA	TRBD1	TRBJ1-4	TGCGCCAGCAGCTTCGACAGGGCCGATGAAAAACTGTTTTTT	CASSFDRADEKLFF
TRBV2	NA	NA	TRBJ1-5	TGTGCCAGCAGTGTAGACAGCAGCAATCAGCCCCAGCATTTT	CASSVDSSNQPQHF
TRBV27	NA	NA	TRBJ1-2	TGTGCCAGCGGAGGGAACTCTAACTATGGCTACACCTTC	CASGGNSNYGYTF
TRBV7-6	NA	NA	TRBJ1-1	TGTGCCAGCAGCCCCTCGGACAGATTAGGCACTGAAGCTTTCTTT	CASSPSDRLGTEAFF
TRBV6-4	NA	NA	TRBJ2-1	TGTGCCAGCAGTGTATTACGGGGATCGGGGTACAATGAGCAGTTCTTC	CASSVLRGSGYNEQFF
TRBV4-3	NA	TRBD1	TRBJ1-4	TGCGCCAGCAGCCAAGCCGGACAGGGGAATGAAAAACTGTTTTTT	CASSQAGQGNEKLFF
TRBV25-1	NA	NA	TRBJ1-4	TGTGCCAGCAGTGGTTTGGGGCCTGAAAAACTGTTTTTT	CASSGLGPEKLFF
TRBV6-5	NA	NA	TRBJ1-1	TGTGCCAGCAGTTACTCTCAGCATAGATCGAACACTGAAGCTTTCTTT	CASSYSQHRSNTEAFF
TRBV28	NA	TRBD1	TRBJ2-6	TGTGCCAGCAGTCCCTTGACAGGGGGGCCTCCTGGGGCCAACGTCCTGACTTTC	CASSPLTGGPPGANVLTF
TRBV9	NA	NA	TRBJ2-6	TGTGCCAGCAGCGCCCGACGGGGATTATCTGGGGCCAACGTCCTGACTTTC	CASSARRGLSGANVLTF
TRBV6-2/TRBV6-3	NA	NA	TRBJ1-1	TGTGCCAGCAGTCGTTGGGGGGCTGAAGCTTTCTTT	CASSRWGAEAFF
TRBV11-1	NA	TRBD1	TRBJ1-2	TGTGCCAGCAGCGGAGGACAGGGATCCGGCTACACCTTC	CASSGGQGSGYTF
TRBV6-2/TRBV6-3	NA	NA	TRBJ2-3	TGTGCCAGCAGCTCCCTAGCCCCGGGATCACCCACAGATACGCAGTATTTT	CASSSLAPGSPTDTQYF
TRBV18	NA	NA	TRBJ1-2	TGTGCCAGCTCACCAATCGAATCAACTTATGGCTACACCTTC	CASSPIESTYGYTF
TRBV2	NA	NA	TRBJ2-1	TGTGCCAGTCACCTAGGGCGCAATGAGCAGTTCTTC	CASHLGRNEQFF
TRBV9	NA	NA	TRBJ2-3	TGTGCCAGCAGCGTAGAGGGTCTAATCACAGATACGCAGTATTTT	CASSVEGLITDTQYF
TRBV28	NA	NA	TRBJ2-1	TGTGCCAGCAGTCAGATTGTCTATGAGCAGTTCTTC	CASSQIVYEQFF
TRBV29-1	NA	NA	TRBJ1-1	TGCAGCGTTGATTTAGGGATAGGAGGTGAAGCTTTCTTT	CSVDLGIGGEAFF